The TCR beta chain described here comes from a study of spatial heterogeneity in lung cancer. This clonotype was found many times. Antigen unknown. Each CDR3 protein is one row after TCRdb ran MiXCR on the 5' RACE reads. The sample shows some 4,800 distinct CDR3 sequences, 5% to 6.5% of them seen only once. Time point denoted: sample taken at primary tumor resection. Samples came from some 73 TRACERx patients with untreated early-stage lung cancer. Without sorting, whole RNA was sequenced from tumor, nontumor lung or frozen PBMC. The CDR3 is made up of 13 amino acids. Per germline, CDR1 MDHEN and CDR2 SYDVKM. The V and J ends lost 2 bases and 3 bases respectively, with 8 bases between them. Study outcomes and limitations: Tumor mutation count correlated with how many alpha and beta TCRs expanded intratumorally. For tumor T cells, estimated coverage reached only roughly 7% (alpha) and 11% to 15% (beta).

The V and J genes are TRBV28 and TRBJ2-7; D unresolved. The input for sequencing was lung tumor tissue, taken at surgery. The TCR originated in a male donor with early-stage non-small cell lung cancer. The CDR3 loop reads CASSLGQDYEQYF. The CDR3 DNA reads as TGTGCCAGCAGTTTAGGCCAAGACTACGAGCAGTACTTC.